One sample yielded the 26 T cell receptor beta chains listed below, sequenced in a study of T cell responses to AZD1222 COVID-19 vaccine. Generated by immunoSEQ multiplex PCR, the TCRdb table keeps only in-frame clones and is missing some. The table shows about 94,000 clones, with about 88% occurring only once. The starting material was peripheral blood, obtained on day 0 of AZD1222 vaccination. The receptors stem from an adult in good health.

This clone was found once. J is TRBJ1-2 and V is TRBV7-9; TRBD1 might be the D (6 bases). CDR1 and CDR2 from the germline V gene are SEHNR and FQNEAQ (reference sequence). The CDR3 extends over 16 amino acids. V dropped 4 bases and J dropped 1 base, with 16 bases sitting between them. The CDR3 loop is CASSSQGFGLNYGYTF. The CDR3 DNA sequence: TGTGCCAGCAGCTCACAGGGTTTTGGGCTTAACTATGGCTACACCTTC.

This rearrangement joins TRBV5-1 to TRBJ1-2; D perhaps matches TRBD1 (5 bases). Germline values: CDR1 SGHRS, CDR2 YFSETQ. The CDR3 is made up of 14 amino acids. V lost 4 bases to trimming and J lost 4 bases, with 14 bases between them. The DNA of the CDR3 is TGCGCCAGCAGCCCCCCGACAGAAGGCTATGGCTACACCTTC. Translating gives CASSPPTEGYGYTF.

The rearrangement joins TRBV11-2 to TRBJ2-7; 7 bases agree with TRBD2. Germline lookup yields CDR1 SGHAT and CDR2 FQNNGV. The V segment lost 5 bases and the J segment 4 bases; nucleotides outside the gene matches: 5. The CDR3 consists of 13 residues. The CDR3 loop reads CASSPMGGYEQYF. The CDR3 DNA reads TGTGCCAGCAGCCCTATGGGGGGGTACGAGCAGTACTTC.

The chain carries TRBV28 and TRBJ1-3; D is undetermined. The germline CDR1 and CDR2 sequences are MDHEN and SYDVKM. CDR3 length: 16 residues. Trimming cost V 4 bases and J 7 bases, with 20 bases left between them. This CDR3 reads CASSSFFQATRNTIYF. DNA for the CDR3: TGTGCCAGCAGTTCGTTCTTTCAGGCCACGAGGAACACCATATATTTT.

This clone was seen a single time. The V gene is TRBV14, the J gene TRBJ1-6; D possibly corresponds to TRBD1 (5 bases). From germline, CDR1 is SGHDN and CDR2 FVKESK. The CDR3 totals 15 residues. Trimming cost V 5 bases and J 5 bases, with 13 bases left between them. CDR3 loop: CASSGYGADNSPLHF. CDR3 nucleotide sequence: TGTGCCAGCAGCGGATACGGGGCAGATAATTCACCCCTCCACTTT. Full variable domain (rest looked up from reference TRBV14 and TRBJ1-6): EAGVTQFPSHSVIEKGQTVTLRCDPISGHDNLYWYRRVMGKEIKFLLHFVKESKQDESGMPNNRFLAERTGGTYSTLKVQPAELEDSGVYFCASSGYGADNSPLHFGNGTRLTVT.

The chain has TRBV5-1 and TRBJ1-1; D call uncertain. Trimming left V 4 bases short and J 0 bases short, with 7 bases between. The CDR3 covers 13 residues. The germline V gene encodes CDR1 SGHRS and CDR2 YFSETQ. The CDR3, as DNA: TGCGCCAGCAGCGAAGCGGTGAACACTGAAGCTTTCTTT. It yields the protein CASSEAVNTEAFF.

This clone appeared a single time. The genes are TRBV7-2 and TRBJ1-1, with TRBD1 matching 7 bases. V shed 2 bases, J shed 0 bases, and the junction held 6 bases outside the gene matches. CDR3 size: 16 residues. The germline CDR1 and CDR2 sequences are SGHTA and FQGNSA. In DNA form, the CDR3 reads TGTGCCAGCAGCTTAAGACAGGGAAATCTGAACACTGAAGCTTTCTTT. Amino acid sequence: CASSLRQGNLNTEAFF.

The CDR3 region has the DNA TGTGCCAGCAGCTTAGGTGGGTCCTACGAGCAGTACTTC. Residues: CASSLGGSYEQYF. This chain joins TRBV11-2 and TRBJ2-7; D gene uncertain. With 1 base removed from V and 1 base from J, the gap between germline ends came to 5 bases. CDR3 size: 13 residues. Germline values: CDR1 SGHAT, CDR2 FQNNGV. Drawing the rest from reference TRBV11-2 and TRBJ2-7, the complete variable domain is EAGVAQSPRYKIIEKRQSVAFWCNPISGHATLYWYQQILGQGPKLLIQFQNNGVVDDSQLPKDRFSAERLKGVDSTLKIQPAKLEDSAVYLCASSLGGSYEQYFGPGTRLTVT.

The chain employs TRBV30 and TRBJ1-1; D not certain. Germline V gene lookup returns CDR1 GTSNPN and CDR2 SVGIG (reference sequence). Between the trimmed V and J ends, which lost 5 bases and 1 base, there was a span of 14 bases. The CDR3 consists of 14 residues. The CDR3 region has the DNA TGTGCCTGGGTTTGGATGCGCAAGAACACTGAAGCTTTCTTT. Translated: CAWVWMRKNTEAFF. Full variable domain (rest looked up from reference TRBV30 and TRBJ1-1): SQTIHQWPATLVQPVGSPLSLECTVEGTSNPNLYWYRQAAGRGLQLLFYSVGIGQISSEVPQNLSASRPQDRQFILSSKKLLLSDSGFYLCAWVWMRKNTEAFFGQGTRLTVV.

In DNA form, the CDR3 reads TGTGCCAGTAGGACGGTACTGACAGGTTTGGCTAATGAAAAACTGTTTTTT. Protein product: CASRTVLTGLANEKLFF. V is TRBV19 and J is TRBJ1-4, with D perhaps TRBD1 (6 bases). This CDR3 has 17 residues. V lost 6 bases and J lost 3, with 20 bases in between. From germline, CDR1 is LNHDA and CDR2 SQIVND (reference sequence). Drawing the rest from reference TRBV19 and TRBJ1-4, the complete variable domain is DGGITQSPKYLFRKEGQNVTLSCEQNLNHDAMYWYRQDPGQGLRLIYYSQIVNDFQKGDIAEGYSVSREKKESFPLTVTSAQKNPTAFYLCASRTVLTGLANEKLFFGSGTQLSVL.

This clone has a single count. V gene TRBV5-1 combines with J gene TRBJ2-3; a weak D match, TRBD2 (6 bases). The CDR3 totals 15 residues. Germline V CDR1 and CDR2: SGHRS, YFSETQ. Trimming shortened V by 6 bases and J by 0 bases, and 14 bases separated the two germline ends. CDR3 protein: CASTLLSGSTDTQYF. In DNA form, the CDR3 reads TGCGCCAGCACCCTGCTTAGCGGTAGCACAGATACGCAGTATTTT.

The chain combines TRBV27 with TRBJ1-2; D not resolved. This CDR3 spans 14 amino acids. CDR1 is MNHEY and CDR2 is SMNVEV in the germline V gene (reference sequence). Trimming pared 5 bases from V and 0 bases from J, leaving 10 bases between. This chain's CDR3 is CASSPINTNYGYTF. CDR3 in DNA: TGTGCCAGCAGTCCTATAAACACTAACTATGGCTACACCTTC.

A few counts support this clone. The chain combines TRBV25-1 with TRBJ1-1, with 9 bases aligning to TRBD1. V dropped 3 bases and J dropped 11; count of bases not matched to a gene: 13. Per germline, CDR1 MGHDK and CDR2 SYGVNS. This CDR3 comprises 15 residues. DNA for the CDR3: TGTGCCAGCAGTGATAGACTGGGGACAGGGTTTAGTGCTTTCTTT. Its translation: CASSDRLGTGFSAFF.

For the CDR3, the DNA is TGTGCCAGCAGCTCCCTGGACAGGGGTTTCCAGCCCCAGCATTTT. This translates into CASSSLDRGFQPQHF. This chain uses TRBV7-2 with TRBJ1-5; the match to TRBD1 covers 9 bases. Germline CDR1 reads SGHTA; CDR2 reads FQGNSA. J gave up 7 bases and V 4 bases, and 8 bases lay outside the gene matches. The CDR3 is made up of 15 amino acids.

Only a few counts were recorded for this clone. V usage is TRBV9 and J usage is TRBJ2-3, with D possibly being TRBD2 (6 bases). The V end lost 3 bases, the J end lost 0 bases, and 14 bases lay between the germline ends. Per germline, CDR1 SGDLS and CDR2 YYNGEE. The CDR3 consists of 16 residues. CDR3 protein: CASSALGLYSTDTQYF. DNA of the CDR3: TGTGCCAGCAGCGCGCTGGGACTGTACAGCACAGATACGCAGTATTTT.

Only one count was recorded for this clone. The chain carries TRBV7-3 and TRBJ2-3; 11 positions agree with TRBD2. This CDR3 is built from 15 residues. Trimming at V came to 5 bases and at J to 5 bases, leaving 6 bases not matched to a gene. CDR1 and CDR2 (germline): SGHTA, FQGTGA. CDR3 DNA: TGTGCCAGCAGCCTAGCGGGGGGCCTGCAAGATACGCAGTATTTT. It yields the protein CASSLAGGLQDTQYF.

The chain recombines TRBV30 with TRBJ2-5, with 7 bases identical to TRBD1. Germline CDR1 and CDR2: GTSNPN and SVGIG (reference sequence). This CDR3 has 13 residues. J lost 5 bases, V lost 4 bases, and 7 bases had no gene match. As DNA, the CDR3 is TGTGCCTGGACTTCAAACAGGGGCGAGACCCAGTACTTC. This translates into CAWTSNRGETQYF.

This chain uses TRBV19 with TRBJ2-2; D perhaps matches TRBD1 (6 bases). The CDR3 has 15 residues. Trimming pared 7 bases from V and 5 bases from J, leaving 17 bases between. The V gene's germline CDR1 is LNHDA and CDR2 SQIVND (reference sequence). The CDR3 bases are TGTGCCAGTACTCCACAGGGCCGAGGTACCGGGGAGCTGTTTTTT. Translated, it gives CASTPQGRGTGELFF.

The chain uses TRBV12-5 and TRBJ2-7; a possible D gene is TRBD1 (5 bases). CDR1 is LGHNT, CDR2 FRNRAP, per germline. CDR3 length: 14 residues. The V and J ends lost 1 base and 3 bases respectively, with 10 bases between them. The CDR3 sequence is CASGLGQGNYEQYF. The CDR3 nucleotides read TGTGCTAGTGGTTTGGGGCAGGGCAACTACGAGCAGTACTTC.

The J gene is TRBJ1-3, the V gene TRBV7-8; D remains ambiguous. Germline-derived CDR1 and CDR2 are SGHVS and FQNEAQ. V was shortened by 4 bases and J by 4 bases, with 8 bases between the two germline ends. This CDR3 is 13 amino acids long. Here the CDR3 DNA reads TGTGCCAGCAGCTGGACGTCCGGAAACACCATATATTTT. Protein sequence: CASSWTSGNTIYF.

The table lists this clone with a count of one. The CDR3 bases are TGTGCCATCAGTGAGTCTGTGGCGGGGGGCCCCCATACGCAGTATTTT. It translates to CAISESVAGGPHTQYF. The chain uses TRBV10-3 and TRBJ2-3; 8 bases agree with TRBD2. CDR1 is ENHRY and CDR2 is SYGVKD in the germline V gene. This CDR3 contains 16 residues. V gave up 0 bases and J gave up 7 bases; unmatched junction bases: 9.

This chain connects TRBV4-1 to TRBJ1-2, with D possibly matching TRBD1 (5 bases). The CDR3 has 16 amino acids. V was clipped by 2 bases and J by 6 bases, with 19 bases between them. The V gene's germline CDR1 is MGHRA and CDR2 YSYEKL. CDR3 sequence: CASSQLRAQGNNGYTF. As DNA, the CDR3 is TGCGCCAGCAGCCAACTCAGGGCCCAGGGTAATAATGGCTACACCTTC.

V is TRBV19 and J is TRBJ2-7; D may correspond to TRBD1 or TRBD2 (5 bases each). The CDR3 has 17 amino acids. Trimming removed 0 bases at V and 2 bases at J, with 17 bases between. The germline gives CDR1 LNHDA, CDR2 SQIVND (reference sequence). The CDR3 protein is CASSIDLSRAEAYEQYF. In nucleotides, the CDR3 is TGTGCCAGTAGTATAGATCTCTCCAGGGCGGAGGCCTACGAGCAGTACTTC.

CDR3 amino acids: CASRDRAKSYEQYF. In nucleotides, the CDR3 is TGTGCCAGTAGAGACAGGGCCAAGTCCTACGAGCAGTACTTC. The V gene is TRBV19, the J gene TRBJ2-7, with 7 bases that match TRBD1. Unmatched junction bases numbered 6, after V lost 6 bases and J lost 1 base. From germline, CDR1 is LNHDA and CDR2 SQIVND (reference sequence). CDR3 length equals 14 residues.

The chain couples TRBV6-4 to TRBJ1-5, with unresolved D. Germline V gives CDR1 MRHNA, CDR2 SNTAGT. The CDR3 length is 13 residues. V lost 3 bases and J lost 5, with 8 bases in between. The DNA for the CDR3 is TGTGCCAGCAGTGAAGTGGGTTATCAGCCCCAGCATTTT. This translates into CASSEVGYQPQHF.

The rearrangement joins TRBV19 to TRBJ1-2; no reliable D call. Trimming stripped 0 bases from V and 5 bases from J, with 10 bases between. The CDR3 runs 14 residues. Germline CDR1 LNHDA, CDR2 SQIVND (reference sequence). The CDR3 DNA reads TGTGCCAGTAGTATAGACCCTAGACGGTATGGCTACACCTTC. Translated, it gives CASSIDPRRYGYTF.